This T cell receptor (beta chain) was recorded in a study of human T cells and chemical hapten exposure. CDR3 length: 13 amino acids. The V end was cut by 2 bases, the J end by 2 bases, with 7 bases between. Germline CDR1 SGDLS, CDR2 YYNGEE. Regarding this clonotype: A much larger clone lies a single base off, so this may be a read error.

Time point meaning: patch test 2, 6 weeks after DPC sensitization. Indicated treatment: therapeutic diphenylcyclopropenone sensitization with weekly scalp DPC. TCRdb reanalysed the RACE reads using MiXCR and keeps one entry per CDR3 protein. The sample contains under 450,000 distinct CDR3 sequences, roughly 6.3% of which appear only once. The chain recombines TRBV9 with TRBJ1-1; D call uncertain. This sequence originates from a young woman with alopecia areata. Some clones in this sample may be carry-over from other donors' samples. The input for sequencing was whole blood, taken in connection with sensitization to the hapten diphenylcyclopropenone (DPC). The CDR3 bases are TGTGCCAGCAGCGTCGTCAGTAACACTGAAGCTTTCTTT. This translates into CASSVVSNTEAFF.